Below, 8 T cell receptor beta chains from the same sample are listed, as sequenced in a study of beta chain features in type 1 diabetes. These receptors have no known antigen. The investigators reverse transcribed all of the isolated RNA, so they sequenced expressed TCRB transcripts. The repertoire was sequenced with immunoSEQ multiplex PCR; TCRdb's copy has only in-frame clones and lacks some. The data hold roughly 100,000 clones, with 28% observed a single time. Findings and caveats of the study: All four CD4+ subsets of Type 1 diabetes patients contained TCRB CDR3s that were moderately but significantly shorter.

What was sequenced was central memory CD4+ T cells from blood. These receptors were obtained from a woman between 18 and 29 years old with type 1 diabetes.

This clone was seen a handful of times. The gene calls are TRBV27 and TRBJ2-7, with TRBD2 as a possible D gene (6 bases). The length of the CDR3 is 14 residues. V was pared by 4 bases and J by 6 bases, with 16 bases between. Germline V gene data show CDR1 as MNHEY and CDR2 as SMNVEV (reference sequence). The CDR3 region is CASSSGDSPSEQYV. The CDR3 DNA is TGTGCCAGCAGTTCCGGGGACTCCCCGTCCGAGCAGTACGTC.

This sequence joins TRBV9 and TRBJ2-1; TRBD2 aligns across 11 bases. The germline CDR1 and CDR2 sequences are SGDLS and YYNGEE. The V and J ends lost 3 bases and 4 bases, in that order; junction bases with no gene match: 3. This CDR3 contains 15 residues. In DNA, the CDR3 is TGTGCCAGCAGCGAGGGACTAGCGGTATACAATGAGCAGTTCTTC. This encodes CASSEGLAVYNEQFF. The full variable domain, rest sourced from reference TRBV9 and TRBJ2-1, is DSGVTQTPKHLITATGQRVTLRCSPRSGDLSVYWYQQSLDQGLQFLIQYYNGEERAKGNILERFSAQQFPDLHSELNLSSLELGDSALYFCASSEGLAVYNEQFFGPGTRLTVL.

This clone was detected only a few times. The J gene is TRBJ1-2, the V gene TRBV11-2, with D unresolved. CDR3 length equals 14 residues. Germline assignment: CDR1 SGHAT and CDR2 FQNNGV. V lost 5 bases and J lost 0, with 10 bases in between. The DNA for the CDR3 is TGTGCCAGCAGCCCTACCCTAGCTAACTATGGCTACACCTTC. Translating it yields CASSPTLANYGYTF.

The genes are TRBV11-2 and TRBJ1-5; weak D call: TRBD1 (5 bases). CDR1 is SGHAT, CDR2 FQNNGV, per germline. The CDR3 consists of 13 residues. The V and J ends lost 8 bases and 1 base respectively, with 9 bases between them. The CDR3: CASGGDSNQPQHF. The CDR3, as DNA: TGTGCCAGCGGCGGGGACAGCAATCAGCCCCAGCATTTT.

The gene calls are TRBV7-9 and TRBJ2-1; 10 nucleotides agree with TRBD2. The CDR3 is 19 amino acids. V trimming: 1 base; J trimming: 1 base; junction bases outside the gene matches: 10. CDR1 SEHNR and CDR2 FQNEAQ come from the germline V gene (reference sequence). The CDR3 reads CASSLGFASGSRSYNEQFF. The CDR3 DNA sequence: TGTGCCAGCAGCTTAGGATTCGCTAGCGGGAGTAGGTCCTACAATGAGCAGTTCTTC.

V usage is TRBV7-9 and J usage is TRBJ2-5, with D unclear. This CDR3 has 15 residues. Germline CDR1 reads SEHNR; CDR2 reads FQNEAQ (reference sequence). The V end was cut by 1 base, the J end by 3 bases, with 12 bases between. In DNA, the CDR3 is TGTGCCAGCAGCTTAGGCCCTCCTAGAAAAGAGACCCAGTACTTC. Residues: CASSLGPPRKETQYF.

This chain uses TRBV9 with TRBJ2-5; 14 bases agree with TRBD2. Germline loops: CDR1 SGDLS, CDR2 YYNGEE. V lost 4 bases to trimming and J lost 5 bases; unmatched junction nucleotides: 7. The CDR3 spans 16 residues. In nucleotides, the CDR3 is TGTGCCAGCAGCACCCCCCGGACTAGCGGGAGGGAGACCCAGTACTTC. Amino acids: CASSTPRTSGRETQYF.

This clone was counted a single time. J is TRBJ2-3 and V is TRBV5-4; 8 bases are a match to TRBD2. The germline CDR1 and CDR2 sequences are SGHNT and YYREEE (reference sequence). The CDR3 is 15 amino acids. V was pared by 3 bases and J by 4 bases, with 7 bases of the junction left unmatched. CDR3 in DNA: TGTGCCAGCAGCTCCGGGACTAGGAGGTCAGATACGCAGTATTTT. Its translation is CASSSGTRRSDTQYF.